A selection of T cell receptor beta chains follows, all from one sample in a study of blood T cell repertoires in COVID-19. The assay was immunoSEQ multiplex PCR, and TCRdb's table has in-frame clones only and misses some. This sample has roughly 71,000 clones; roughly 83% occur once, and the top ten carry roughly 20%. Sequenced material: peripheral blood. The receptors derive from an elderly woman with acute or convalescent COVID-19. The CDR3 runs from the conserved cysteine through the conserved F or W. Fields, in order: V gene, D gene, clone size, J gene, CDR3 protein, CDR3 DNA. D genes are given only for firm matches. The size entry is marked missing in some rows and otherwise reads once, few, many or a size class.

TRBV7-6	NA	NA	TRBJ1-6	CASSLDEQRSSPLHF	TGTGCCAGCAGCTTAGATGAACAGCGGAGTTCACCCCTCCACTTT
TRBV7-6	NA	NA	TRBJ1-6	CASSLAARPSDSPLHF	TGTGCCAGCAGCCTCGCGGCACGACCTTCCGATTCACCCCTCCACTTT
TRBV7-9	TRBD1	NA	TRBJ2-2	CASSQGQKNTGELFF	TGTGCCAGCAGCCAGGGACAGAAGAACACCGGGGAGCTGTTTTTT
TRBV7-9	TRBD1	NA	TRBJ2-1	CASRPRGQGANNEQFF	TGTGCCAGCAGGCCACGGGGACAGGGGGCTAACAATGAGCAGTTCTTC
TRBV5-4	TRBD1	NA	TRBJ1-1	CASSYGTGSFTEAFF	TGTGCCAGCAGCTACGGGACAGGGTCTTTCACTGAAGCTTTCTTT
TRBV19	NA	NA	TRBJ1-4	CASTGRGDEKLFF	TGTGCCAGTACGGGCAGGGGTGATGAAAAACTGTTTTTT
TRBV5-1	NA	NA	TRBJ2-2	CASSLAGTGELFF	TGCGCCAGCAGCTTGGCGGGCACCGGGGAGCTGTTTTTT
TRBV3-1/TRBV3-2	TRBD1	NA	TRBJ1-1	CASSQGQGGNTEAFF	TGTGCCAGCAGCCAAGGACAGGGTGGGAACACTGAAGCTTTCTTT
TRBV3-1/TRBV3-2	NA	NA	TRBJ1-1	CASSPLRGEAFF	TGTGCCAGCAGCCCCCTAAGGGGTGAAGCTTTCTTT
TRBV12-3/TRBV12-4	NA	NA	TRBJ2-2	CASSHGVGELFF	TGTGCCAGCAGTCACGGGGTCGGGGAGCTGTTTTTT
TRBV10-1	NA	few	TRBJ1-4	CASSGTTTEKLFF	TGCGCCAGCAGTGGTACGACTACTGAAAAACTGTTTTTT
TRBV5-4	NA	NA	TRBJ1-2	CASSLGGDSGYTF	TGTGCCAGCAGCCTTGGGGGCGATAGTGGCTACACCTTC
TRBV30	TRBD1	NA	TRBJ2-3	CAWSVDGTGGPHHF	TGTGCCTGGAGTGTAGATGGGACAGGGGGTCCCCACCATTTT
TRBV5-4	TRBD2	NA	TRBJ2-5	CASSLGSGMSGETQYF	TGTGCCAGCAGCTTGGGTAGCGGGATGTCGGGAGAGACCCAGTACTTC
TRBV3-1/TRBV3-2	NA	NA	TRBJ2-5	CASSQGRYETQYF	TGTGCCAGCAGCCAAGGCAGGTACGAGACCCAGTACTTC
TRBV6-5	TRBD1	NA	TRBJ1-5	CASSLRQGQQPQHF	TGTGCCAGCAGTTTACGACAGGGCCAACAGCCCCAGCATTTT
TRBV19	NA	NA	TRBJ1-5	CASSTQGNQPQHF	TGTGCCAGTAGTACGCAGGGGAACCAGCCCCAGCATTTT
TRBV6-5	NA	NA	TRBJ2-2	CASSYSPGDTGELFF	TGTGCCAGCAGTTACTCCCCGGGGGACACCGGGGAGCTGTTTTTT
TRBV6-2/TRBV6-3	TRBD1	NA	TRBJ1-1	CASSYAGTGVNTEAFF	TGTGCCAGCAGTTACGCTGGGACAGGGGTGAACACTGAAGCTTTCTTT
TRBV5-4	TRBD1	once	TRBJ2-7	CASSLEGQRRYEQYF	TGTGCCAGCAGCTTGGAGGGACAGAGAAGGTACGAGCAGTACTTC
TRBV6-6	NA	NA	TRBJ1-5	CASSFDRLNQPQHF	TGTGCCAGCAGTTTCGACAGACTCAATCAGCCCCAGCATTTT
TRBV6-5	NA	NA	TRBJ1-1	CASRQEKTNTEAFF	TGTGCCAGCAGACAGGAAAAAACGAACACTGAAGCTTTCTTT
TRBV21-1	NA	NA	TRBJ2-6	CASSKGDRGRSQMVYSGANVLTF	TGTGCCAGCAGCAAAGGGGACAGGGGACGCTCCCAAATGGTATACTCTGGGGCCAACGTCCTGACTTTC
TRBV7-9	NA	NA	TRBJ1-2	CASSLTLSYGYTF	TGTGCCAGCAGCTTAACCCTGAGTTATGGCTACACCTTC
TRBV3-1/TRBV3-2	NA	NA	TRBJ1-2	CASSQRGVGSQYGYTF	TGTGCCAGCAGCCAAAGGGGTGTGGGTTCACAGTATGGCTACACCTTC
TRBV19	TRBD1	NA	TRBJ1-2	CASSIDPTGDRGYTF	TGTGCCAGTAGTATAGACCCGACAGGGGACAGGGGCTACACCTTC
TRBV5-1	TRBD2	NA	TRBJ2-3	CASSLTISLAGVDTQYF	TGCGCCAGCAGCTTGACCATTTCCCTAGCGGGAGTGGATACGCAGTATTTT
TRBV9	TRBD2	NA	TRBJ2-3	CASSASGGTDTQYF	TGTGCCAGCAGCGCTAGCGGTGGTACAGATACGCAGTATTTT